These 19 T cell receptor beta chains were sequenced from one sample in a study of shared clonotypes between healthy human individuals. Terminally differentiated effector memory CD45RA+ cells were left out of the naive CD8 fraction, which was CD45RO-negative and positively selected for CCR7. This table comes from immunoSEQ multiplex PCR, and its TCRdb copy is limited to in-frame clones, with some not included. The sample has about 580,000 clones; nearly 98% are singletons. The specimen was naive CD8+ T cells sorted from blood. The source is a man aged 25-40 years in good health.

This chain joins TRBV28 and TRBJ2-7; a possible D gene is TRBD1 (7 bases). This CDR3 has 15 amino acids. Between the trimmed V and J ends, which lost 5 bases and 3 bases, there was a span of 17 bases. CDR1 is MDHEN and CDR2 is SYDVKM in the germline V gene. The CDR3 region is CASSGRTGPNYEQYF. CDR3 coding DNA: TGTGCCAGCAGTGGGAGGACAGGTCCGAACTACGAGCAGTACTTC.

This chain connects TRBV5-4 to TRBJ2-7, with TRBD1 matching over 7 bases. The CDR3 spans 16 residues. Germline trimming cut 0 bases from V and 3 bases from J; bases unmatched to any gene: 9. Germline-derived CDR1 and CDR2 are SGHNT and YYREEE (reference sequence). CDR3 amino acids: CASSLGRGQTYYEQYF. The CDR3 DNA reads as TGTGCCAGCAGCTTGGGAAGGGGACAGACATACTACGAGCAGTACTTC.

The CDR3 loop is CASSFPGTGGTGNIQYF. The CDR3 nucleotides are TGTGCCAGCAGTTTTCCCGGGACAGGGGGAACTGGAAACATTCAGTACTTC. This chain links TRBV28 with TRBJ2-4; 11 positions agree with TRBD1. Per the germline V gene, CDR1 is MDHEN and CDR2 is SYDVKM. The CDR3 extends over 17 amino acids. V was pared by 3 bases and J by 6 bases, with 10 bases of the junction left unmatched.

The gene calls are TRBV27 and TRBJ2-1; D is possibly TRBD1 or TRBD2 (6 bases each). V was cut by 7 bases and J by 4 bases, with 23 bases left in between. The CDR3 runs 17 residues. Germline CDR1 is MNHEY and CDR2 is SMNVEV (reference sequence). Here the CDR3 reads CASKVRSGEVKYNEQFF. DNA of the CDR3: TGTGCCAGCAAGGTTCGGTCAGGGGAGGTAAAGTACAATGAGCAGTTCTTC.

The chain carries TRBV7-2 and TRBJ2-7, with 12 bases fitting TRBD2. V gave up 4 bases and J gave up 5 bases; unmatched junction bases: 6. The CDR3 is 15 amino acids. Germline-derived CDR1 and CDR2 are SGHTA and FQGNSA. CDR3 DNA: TGTGCCAGCAGCTGGAGGACTAGCGGGACCCACGAGCAGTACTTC. Translation gives CASSWRTSGTHEQYF.

This chain connects TRBV29-1 to TRBJ1-5; D gene ambiguous. CDR1 SQVTM and CDR2 ANQGSEA come from the germline V gene. V lost 5 bases and J lost 0, with 29 bases in between. CDR3 size: 20 residues. The CDR3 loop is CSVPHIREPSEKYSNQPQHF. The DNA of the CDR3 is TGCAGCGTTCCCCACATAAGAGAACCAAGCGAAAAGTATAGCAATCAGCCCCAGCATTTT.

The chain has TRBV29-1 and TRBJ2-2; no clear D. Germline loops: CDR1 SQVTM, CDR2 ANQGSEA. CDR3 size: 15 residues. With 3 bases removed from V and 8 bases from J, the gap between germline ends came to 19 bases. CDR3 amino acids: CSVELDDLVGGELFF. CDR3 nucleotide sequence: TGCAGCGTTGAGCTGGACGATTTAGTAGGAGGGGAGCTGTTTTTT.

CDR3 sequence: CASSDPTGSTGELFF. CDR3 DNA: TGTGCCAGCAGTGATCCGACAGGGAGTACCGGGGAGCTGTTTTTT. The chain employs TRBV6-1 and TRBJ2-2; 7 positions agree with TRBD1. Germline V gene sequence: CDR1 MNHNS, CDR2 SASEGT. CDR3 size: 15 residues. With 3 bases clipped from V and 5 bases from J, the junction kept 6 bases outside the gene matches.

This sequence joins TRBV2 and TRBJ2-7; D remains ambiguous. Germline V CDR1 and CDR2: SNHLY, FYNNEI. V gave up 8 bases and J gave up 2 bases, with 10 bases separating them. There are 12 residues in the CDR3. CDR3 protein: CASGLAAYEQYF. The CDR3 region has the DNA TGTGCCAGCGGGCTGGCGGCCTACGAGCAGTACTTC.

V and J are TRBV9 and TRBJ1-5; no clear D. Deletions cut 0 bases from V and 0 bases from J, with 4 bases between. This CDR3 is built from 14 residues. CDR1 and CDR2 from the germline V gene are SGDLS and YYNGEE. The DNA of the CDR3 is TGTGCCAGCAGCGTAGGGAGTAGCAATCAGCCCCAGCATTTT. The encoded protein is CASSVGSSNQPQHF.

The rearrangement joins TRBV5-6 to TRBJ2-6, with a possible D match to TRBD1 (5 bases). Germline V gene data show CDR1 as SGHDT and CDR2 as YYEEEE. The CDR3 length is 18 residues. V was shortened by 0 bases and J by 0 bases, with 13 bases between the two germline ends. CDR3 sequence: CASSLVGHVGSGANVLTF. CDR3 DNA sequence: TGTGCCAGCAGCTTGGTTGGACACGTAGGCTCTGGGGCCAACGTCCTGACTTTC.

This clone came up once. One end of the junction is discordant with germline, which a read error may explain. The rearrangement uses TRBV7-7 and TRBJ2-2; no reliable D call. The length of the CDR3 is 14 residues. CDR1 and CDR2 from the germline V gene are SSHAT and FNYEAQ (reference sequence). The CDR3 DNA follows: TGTGCTAGCAGCCCCGGAGCAATGACCGGGGAGCTGTTTTTT. This translates into CASSPGAMTGELFF.

The J gene is TRBJ2-1, the V gene TRBV29-1, with a tentative D call TRBD2 (6 bases). The germline V and J ends were trimmed by 1 base and 4 bases, with 17 bases remaining between them. Germline lookup yields CDR1 SQVTM and CDR2 ANQGSEA. This CDR3 region has 16 residues. CDR3 protein: CSVEGLARSGYNEQFF. CDR3 in DNA: TGCAGCGTTGAAGGGCTAGCGAGGAGTGGTTACAATGAGCAGTTCTTC.

This chain joins TRBV14 and TRBJ2-7; 9 positions agree with TRBD2. V was clipped by 4 bases and J by 2 bases; unmatched bases: 6. CDR1 is SGHDN, CDR2 FVKESK, per germline. The CDR3 extends over 15 amino acids. CDR3 in amino acids: CASSRLLAGPYEQYF. DNA of the CDR3: TGTGCCAGCAGCCGACTACTAGCGGGTCCCTACGAGCAGTACTTC. The full variable domain, in which reference TRBV14 and TRBJ2-7 provide the parts outside the CDR3, is EAGVTQFPSHSVIEKGQTVTLRCDPISGHDNLYWYRRVMGKEIKFLLHFVKESKQDESGMPNNRFLAERTGGTYSTLKVQPAELEDSGVYFCASSRLLAGPYEQYFGPGTRLTVT.

V gene TRBV7-2 combines with J gene TRBJ2-5; D is tentatively TRBD1 or TRBD2 (5 bases each). The germline V gene encodes CDR1 SGHTA and CDR2 FQGNSA. Between the trimmed V and J ends, which lost 5 bases and 5 bases, there was a span of 27 bases. This CDR3 is 18 amino acids long. CDR3 region: CASSTGTFRPTTGETQYF. In DNA form, the CDR3 reads TGTGCCAGCAGCACGGGGACCTTCCGGCCGACTACGGGGGAGACCCAGTACTTC.

The CDR3 reads CATSRDPTDSNQPQHF. In DNA form, the CDR3 reads TGTGCCACCAGCAGAGATCCGACAGATAGCAATCAGCCCCAGCATTTT. V and J are TRBV15 and TRBJ1-5; D may be TRBD1 (5 bases). The germline V gene encodes CDR1 LNHNV and CDR2 YYDKDF (reference sequence). There are 16 residues in the CDR3. V lost 0 bases to trimming and J lost 0 bases, with 9 bases between them.

V usage is TRBV2 and J usage is TRBJ1-2; D call uncertain. This CDR3 has 15 residues. Trimming cost V 0 bases and J 2 bases, with 10 bases left between them. CDR1 is SNHLY, CDR2 FYNNEI, per germline. The CDR3 region has the DNA TGTGCCAGCAGTGAAGCGCTTGTCTCGAACTATGGCTACACCTTC. This encodes CASSEALVSNYGYTF.

Points on this clone: This CDR3 is also generated by other DNA sequences in the sample. The rearrangement links TRBV11-2 to TRBJ2-7, with TRBD2 identical over 7 bases. The CDR3 runs to 15 residues. The germline CDR1 and CDR2 sequences are SGHAT and FQNNGV. The ends lost 0 bases at V and 3 bases at J; junction bases unmatched: 5. The CDR3 nucleotides read TGTGCCAGCAGCTTAGAGGCTAGCGGAGGCTACGAGCAGTACTTC. It translates to CASSLEASGGYEQYF.

The chain links TRBV5-1 to TRBJ2-7; D gene unclear. The CDR3 runs 15 residues. The germline CDR1 and CDR2 sequences are SGHRS and YFSETQ. The ends were cut back, 0 bases at V and 2 bases at J, with 12 bases in the middle. The chain's CDR3 is CASSLGPIGAYEQYF. In DNA form, the CDR3 reads TGCGCCAGCAGCTTGGGGCCAATTGGGGCCTACGAGCAGTACTTC.